These 3 T cell receptor beta chains came from one sample sequenced in a study of tissue T cells after allogeneic stem cell transplantation. Only in-frame clones appear in the TCRdb table, and some are missing; sequencing was by immunoSEQ multiplex PCR. This table has 42,000 or so clones, roughly 90% appearing once. The specimen was blood, collected before transplantation. These receptors were taken from a woman aged 35-75 years who later had graft-versus-host disease after an allogeneic stem cell transplant.

This clone occurred once. J is TRBJ2-7 and V is TRBV4-1; tentatively, D is TRBD1 or TRBD2 (5 bases each). The V end was cut by 1 base, the J end by 5 bases, with 15 bases between. The length of the CDR3 is 15 residues. The germline CDR1 and CDR2 sequences are MGHRA and YSYEKL. The CDR3 is CASSQGVGPENEQYF. The CDR3 region has the DNA TGCGCCAGCAGCCAAGGGGTGGGACCCGAGAACGAGCAGTACTTC.

V is TRBV4-2 and J is TRBJ1-6, with D unresolved. This CDR3 has 16 amino acids. The V and J ends lost 0 bases and 6 bases respectively, with 12 bases between them. CDR1 is LGHNA, CDR2 YNFKEQ, per germline. CDR3 coding DNA: TGTGCCAGCAGCCAAGATTCGGGCCACCCTAATTCACCCCTCCACTTT. Translation: CASSQDSGHPNSPLHF.

This chain uses TRBV30 with TRBJ2-2; no firm D call. The CDR3 consists of 15 residues. The germline V and J ends were trimmed by 0 bases and 6 bases, with 14 bases remaining between them. Germline CDR1 reads GTSNPN; CDR2 reads SVGIG (reference sequence). CDR3 in amino acids: CAWSVSGVGAGELFF. CDR3 sequence (DNA): TGTGCCTGGAGTGTTTCCGGAGTCGGCGCCGGGGAGCTGTTTTTT.